The source of this T cell receptor beta chain is a study of T cell changes during pregnancy in multiple sclerosis. The repertoire was sequenced with immunoSEQ multiplex PCR; TCRdb's copy has only in-frame clones and lacks some. The sample yields tens of thousands of clones, 80% to 90% seen once. The CDR3 totals 15 residues. The germline V gene has CDR1 ENHRY and CDR2 SYGVKD. Trimming removed 4 bases at V and 0 bases at J, with 10 bases between. The chain employs TRBV10-3 and TRBJ1-5; D unresolved. The sample in question was peripheral blood, obtained before pregnancy. The sequence came from a female donor with multiple sclerosis, enrolled in a pregnancy study. CDR3 in amino acids: CAISVAGDSNQPQHF. As DNA, the CDR3 is TGTGCCATCAGTGTGGCGGGTGATAGCAATCAGCCCCAGCATTTT.